This T cell receptor (beta chain) appears in the sequencing data of a study of T-cell reconstitution after alpha-beta-depleted transplantation in children. The study's findings and limits: Roughly two months post-transplant, alpha-beta T cells reportedly originated from several hundred graft clones that had expanded. The main origin of T-cell counts and diversity one year after transplant was newly produced T cells.

Using unique molecular identifiers, the investigators prepared the TCRbeta library. TCRdb independently ran MiXCR on the PCR reads; one entry per CDR3 protein. Found here are about 580,000 distinct CDR3 sequences, around 23% of them singletons; the top ten hold roughly 13%. Trimming shortened V by 3 bases and J by 4 bases, and 13 bases separated the two germline ends. This CDR3 has 14 amino acids. CDR1 DFQATT and CDR2 SNEGSKA come from the germline V gene (reference sequence). This clonotype was recorded many times. What it binds is unknown. Sequenced material: PBMCs, mostly from graft donor cells, taken 360 days after TCRalphabeta/CD19-depleted stem cell transplant. The chain combines TRBV20-1 with TRBJ2-1, with D perhaps assigned TRBD1 or TRBD2 (5 bases each). The receptor was derived from a boy in the first two years of life who had a stem cell transplant for acute myeloid leukemia, so the T cells may come from the graft donor. This CDR3 is CSASRDGKYNEQFF. For the CDR3, the DNA is TGCAGTGCTAGCCGGGACGGCAAGTACAATGAGCAGTTCTTC.